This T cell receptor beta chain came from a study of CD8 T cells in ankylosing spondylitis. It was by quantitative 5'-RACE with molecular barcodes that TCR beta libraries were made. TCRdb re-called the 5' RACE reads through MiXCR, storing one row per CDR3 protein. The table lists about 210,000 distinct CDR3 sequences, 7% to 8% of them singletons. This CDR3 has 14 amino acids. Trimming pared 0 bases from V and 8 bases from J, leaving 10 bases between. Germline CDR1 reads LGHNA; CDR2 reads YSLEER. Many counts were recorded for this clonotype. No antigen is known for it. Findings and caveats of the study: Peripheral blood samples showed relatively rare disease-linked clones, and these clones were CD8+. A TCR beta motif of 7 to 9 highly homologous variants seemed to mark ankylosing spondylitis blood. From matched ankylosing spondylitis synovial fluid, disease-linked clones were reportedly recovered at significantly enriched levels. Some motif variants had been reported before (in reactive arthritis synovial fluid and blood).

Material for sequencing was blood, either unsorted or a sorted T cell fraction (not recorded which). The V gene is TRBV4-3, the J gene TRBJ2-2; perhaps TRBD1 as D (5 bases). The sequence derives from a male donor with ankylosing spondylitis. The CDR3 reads CASSQDPGWGELFF. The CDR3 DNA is TGCGCCAGCAGCCAAGACCCAGGGTGGGGGGAGCTGTTTTTT.